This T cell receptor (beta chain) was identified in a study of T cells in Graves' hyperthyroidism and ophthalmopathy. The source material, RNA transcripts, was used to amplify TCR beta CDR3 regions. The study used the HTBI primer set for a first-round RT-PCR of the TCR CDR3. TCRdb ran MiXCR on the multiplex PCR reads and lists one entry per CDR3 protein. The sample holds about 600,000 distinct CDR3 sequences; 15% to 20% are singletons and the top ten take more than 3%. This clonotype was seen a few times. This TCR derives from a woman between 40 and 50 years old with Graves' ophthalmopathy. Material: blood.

Here the CDR3 reads CSATRDRGYEQYF. The CDR3 DNA reads as TGCAGTGCTACCCGGGACAGGGGCTACGAGCAGTACTTC. V and J are TRBV20-1 and TRBJ2-7; 10 nucleotides agree with TRBD1. The CDR3 is 13 amino acids. Germline CDR1 reads DFQATT; CDR2 reads SNEGSKA (reference sequence). V trimming: 4 bases; J trimming: 3 bases; junction bases outside the gene matches: 3.